The 8 T cell receptor beta chains below were found in one sample sequenced in a study of monozygotic twins with inflammatory bowel disease. TCRdb re-analyzed the 5' RACE reads; it lists each CDR3 protein once, without DNA. Its table records roughly 320,000 distinct CDR3 sequences. Sequencing was done on a sample of blood. These receptors all come from a human donor with ulcerative colitis or Crohn's disease, or a healthy co-twin of an affected twin (not recorded which).

This chain uses TRBV6-2 or TRBV6-3 with TRBJ2-7; TCRdb picks TRBD1, but there is no DNA to check that call. The CDR3 consists of 14 residues. The germline CDR1 and CDR2 sequences are MNHEY and SVGEGT. The CDR3 loop reads CASTTPGQSYEQYF.

This chain links TRBV7-2 with TRBJ1-1. CDR1 is SGHTA and CDR2 is FQGNSA in the germline V gene. This CDR3 is 13 amino acids long. CDR3 region: CASRKDVGTEAFF.

CDR3 protein: CASSPTGTSGREQYF. The chain combines TRBV5-4 with TRBJ2-7; there is no DNA to check the TCRdb D call of TRBD2. The CDR3 runs to 15 residues. Per the germline V gene, CDR1 is SGHNT and CDR2 is YYREEE (reference sequence).

CDR3: CSGTGGRETQYF. The chain recombines TRBV29-1 with TRBJ2-5; TCRdb designates TRBD1, a call that cannot be tested without DNA. CDR1 SQVTM and CDR2 ANQGSEA come from the germline V gene. The CDR3 is 12 amino acids.

The chain joins TRBV19 to TRBJ2-1; TCRdb outputs TRBD2, but without DNA this stays unchecked. This CDR3 is 16 amino acids long. The germline gives CDR1 LNHDA, CDR2 SQIVND (reference sequence). The CDR3 region is CASSIISGRTYNEQFF. Drawing the rest from reference TRBV19 and TRBJ2-1, the complete variable domain is DGGITQSPKYLFRKEGQNVTLSCEQNLNHDAMYWYRQDPGQGLRLIYYSQIVNDFQKGDIAEGYSVSREKKESFPLTVTSAQKNPTAFYLCASSIISGRTYNEQFFGPGTRLTVL.

The chain combines TRBV7-9 with TRBJ2-3; TCRdb proposes TRBD1, but this gene call is untestable without DNA. From germline, CDR1 is SEHNR and CDR2 FQNEAQ (reference sequence). The CDR3 runs 13 residues. CDR3 loop: CASSAPVTDTQYF.

This chain uses TRBV5-5 with TRBJ2-7. Germline values: CDR1 SGHKS, CDR2 YYEKEE (reference sequence). This CDR3 is 12 amino acids long. The CDR3 loop is CASSPVSYEQYF.

This sequence joins TRBV28 and TRBJ2-7; absent DNA, TCRdb's TRBD2 call cannot be checked. This CDR3 comprises 16 residues. CDR1 is MDHEN and CDR2 is SYDVKM in the germline V gene. CDR3 sequence: CASSLQTSGGTYEQYF. Full variable domain (missing parts from reference TRBV28 and TRBJ2-7): DVKVTQSSRYLVKRTGEKVFLECVQDMDHENMFWYRQDPGLGLRLIYFSYDVKMKEKGDIPEGYSVSREKKERFSLILESASTNQTSMYLCASSLQTSGGTYEQYFGPGTRLTVT.